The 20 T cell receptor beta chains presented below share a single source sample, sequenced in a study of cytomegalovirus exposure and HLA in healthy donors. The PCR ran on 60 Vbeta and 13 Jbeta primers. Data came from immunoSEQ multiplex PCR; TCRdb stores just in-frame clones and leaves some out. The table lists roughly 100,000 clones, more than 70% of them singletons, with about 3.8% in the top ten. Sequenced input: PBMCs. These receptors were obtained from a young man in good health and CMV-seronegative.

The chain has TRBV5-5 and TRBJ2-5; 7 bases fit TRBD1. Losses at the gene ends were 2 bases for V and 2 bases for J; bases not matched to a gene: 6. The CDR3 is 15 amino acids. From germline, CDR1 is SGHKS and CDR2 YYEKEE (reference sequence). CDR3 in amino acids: CASSFAVRGQETQYF. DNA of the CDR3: TGTGCCAGCAGCTTTGCGGTCAGGGGGCAAGAGACCCAGTACTTC.

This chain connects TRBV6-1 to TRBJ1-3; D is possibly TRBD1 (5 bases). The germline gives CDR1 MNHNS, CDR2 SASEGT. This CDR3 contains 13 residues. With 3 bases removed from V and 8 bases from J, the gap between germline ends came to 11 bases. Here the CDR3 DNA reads TGTGCCAGCAGTGAGCCAGGGATGCACACCATATATTTT. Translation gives CASSEPGMHTIYF.

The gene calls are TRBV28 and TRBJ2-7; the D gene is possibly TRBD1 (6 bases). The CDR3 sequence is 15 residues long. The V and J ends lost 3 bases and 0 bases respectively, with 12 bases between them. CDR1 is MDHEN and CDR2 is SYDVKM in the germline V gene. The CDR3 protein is CASSLGAYPSYEQYF. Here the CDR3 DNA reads TGTGCCAGCAGTTTGGGGGCTTATCCCTCCTACGAGCAGTACTTC.

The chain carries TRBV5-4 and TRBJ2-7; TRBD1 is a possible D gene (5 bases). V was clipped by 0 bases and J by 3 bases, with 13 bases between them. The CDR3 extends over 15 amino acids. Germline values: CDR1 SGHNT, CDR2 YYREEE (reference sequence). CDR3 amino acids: CASSLAGRGYYEQYF. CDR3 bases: TGTGCCAGCAGCTTGGCGGGTAGGGGATACTACGAGCAGTACTTC.

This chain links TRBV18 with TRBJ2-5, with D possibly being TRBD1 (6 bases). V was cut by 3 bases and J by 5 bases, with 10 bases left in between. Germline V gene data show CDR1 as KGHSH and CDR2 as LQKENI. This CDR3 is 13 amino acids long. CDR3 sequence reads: CASSPQRGETQYF. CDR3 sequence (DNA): TGTGCCAGCTCACCGCAGAGGGGGGAGACCCAGTACTTC.

CDR3 sequence (DNA): TGTGCCAGCAGCTCCGCGCCCGGAGGGCAAGAGACCCAGTACTTC. Amino acids: CASSSAPGGQETQYF. The gene calls are TRBV7-9 and TRBJ2-5, with D perhaps matching TRBD2 (6 bases). The germline CDR1 and CDR2 sequences are SEHNR and FQNEAQ (reference sequence). The V gene lost 4 bases and the J gene lost 2 bases, with 14 bases spanning the gap. This CDR3 spans 15 amino acids.

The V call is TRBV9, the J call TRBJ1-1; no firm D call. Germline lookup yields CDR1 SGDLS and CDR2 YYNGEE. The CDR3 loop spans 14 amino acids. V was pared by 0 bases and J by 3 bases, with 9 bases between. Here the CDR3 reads CASSVGADHTEAFF. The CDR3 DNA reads TGTGCCAGCAGCGTAGGGGCAGATCACACTGAAGCTTTCTTT.

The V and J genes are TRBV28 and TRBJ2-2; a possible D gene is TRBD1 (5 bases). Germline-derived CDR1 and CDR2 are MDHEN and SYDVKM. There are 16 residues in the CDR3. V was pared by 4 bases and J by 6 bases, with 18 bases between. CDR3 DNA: TGTGCCAGCAGTTCGAACGCAGGGTGGTTTTCCGGGGAGCTGTTTTTT. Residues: CASSSNAGWFSGELFF.

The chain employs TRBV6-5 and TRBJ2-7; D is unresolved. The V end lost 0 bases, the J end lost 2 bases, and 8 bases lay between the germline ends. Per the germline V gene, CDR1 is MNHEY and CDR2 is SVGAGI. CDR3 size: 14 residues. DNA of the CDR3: TGTGCCAGCAGTTACTCGCAGGTTACCTACGAGCAGTACTTC. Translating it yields CASSYSQVTYEQYF.

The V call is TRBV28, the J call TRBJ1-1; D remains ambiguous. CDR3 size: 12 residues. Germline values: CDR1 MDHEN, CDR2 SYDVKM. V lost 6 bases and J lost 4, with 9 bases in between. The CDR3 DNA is TGTGCCAGCAGGGTAGAGGGCACTGAAGCTTTCTTT. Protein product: CASRVEGTEAFF.

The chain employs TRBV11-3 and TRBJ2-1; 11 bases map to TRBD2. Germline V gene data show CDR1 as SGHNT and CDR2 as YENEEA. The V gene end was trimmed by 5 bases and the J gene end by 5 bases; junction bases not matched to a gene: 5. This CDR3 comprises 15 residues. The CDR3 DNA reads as TGTGCCAGCAGCAAACTAGCGGGAGCTAACAATGAGCAGTTCTTC. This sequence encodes CASSKLAGANNEQFF.

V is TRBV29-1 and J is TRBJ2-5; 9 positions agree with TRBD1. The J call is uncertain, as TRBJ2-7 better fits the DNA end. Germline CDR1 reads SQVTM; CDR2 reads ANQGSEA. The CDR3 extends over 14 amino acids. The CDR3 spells CSVVRDRDLYEQYF. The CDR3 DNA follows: TGCAGCGTGGTCCGGGACAGGGATCTCTACGAGCAGTACTTC.

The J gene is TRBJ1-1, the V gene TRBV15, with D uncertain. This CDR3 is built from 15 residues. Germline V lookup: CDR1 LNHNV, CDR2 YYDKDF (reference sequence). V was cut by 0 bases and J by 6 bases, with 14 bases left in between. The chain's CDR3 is CATSRDPGSGSEAFF. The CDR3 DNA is TGTGCCACCAGCAGAGACCCGGGCAGCGGCTCTGAAGCTTTCTTT. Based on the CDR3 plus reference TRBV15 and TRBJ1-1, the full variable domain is DAMVIQNPRYQVTQFGKPVTLSCSQTLNHNVMYWYQQKSSQAPKLLFHYYDKDFNNEADTPDNFQSRRPNTSFCFLDIRSPGLGDTAMYLCATSRDPGSGSEAFFGQGTRLTVV.

CDR3 loop: CASSLPGQGAFEQFF. CDR3 sequence (DNA): TGTGCCAGCAGTCTACCGGGACAGGGGGCGTTTGAGCAGTTCTTC. The chain recombines TRBV28 with TRBJ2-1; 12 positions agree with TRBD1. The CDR3 has 15 residues. Germline lookup yields CDR1 MDHEN and CDR2 SYDVKM. The ends lost 5 bases at V and 9 bases at J; junction bases unmatched: 8.

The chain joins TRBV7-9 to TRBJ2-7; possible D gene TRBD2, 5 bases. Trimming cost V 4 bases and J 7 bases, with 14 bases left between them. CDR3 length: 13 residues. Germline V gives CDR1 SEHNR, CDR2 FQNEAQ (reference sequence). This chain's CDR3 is CASSSQGGSEQYF. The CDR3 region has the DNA TGTGCCAGCAGCTCACAAGGCGGGTCTGAGCAGTACTTC.

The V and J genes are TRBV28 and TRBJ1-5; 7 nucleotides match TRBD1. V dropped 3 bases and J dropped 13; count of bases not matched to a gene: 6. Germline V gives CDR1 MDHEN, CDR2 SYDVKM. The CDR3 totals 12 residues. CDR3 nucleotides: TGTGCCAGCAGTTTGGGACAGTCAAGTCAGCATTTT. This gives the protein CASSLGQSSQHF.

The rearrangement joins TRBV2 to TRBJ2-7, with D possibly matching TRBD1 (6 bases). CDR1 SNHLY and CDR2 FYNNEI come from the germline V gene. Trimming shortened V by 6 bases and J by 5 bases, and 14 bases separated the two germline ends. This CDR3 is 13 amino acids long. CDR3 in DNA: TGTGCCAGCAGATGGACAGTGTCCAACGAGCAGTACTTC. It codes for CASRWTVSNEQYF.

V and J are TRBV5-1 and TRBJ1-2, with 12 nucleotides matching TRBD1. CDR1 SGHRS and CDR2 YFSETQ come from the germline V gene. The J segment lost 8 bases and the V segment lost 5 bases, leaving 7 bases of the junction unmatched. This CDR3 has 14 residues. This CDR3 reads CASSSGTGGAGYTF. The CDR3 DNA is TGCGCCAGCAGTTCCGGGACAGGGGGCGCGGGCTACACCTTC.

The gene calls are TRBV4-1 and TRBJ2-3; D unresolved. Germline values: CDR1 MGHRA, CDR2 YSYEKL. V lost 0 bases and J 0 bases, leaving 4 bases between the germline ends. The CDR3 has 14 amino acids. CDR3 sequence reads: CASSQDSSTDTQYF. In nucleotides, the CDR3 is TGCGCCAGCAGCCAAGATAGCAGCACAGATACGCAGTATTTT.

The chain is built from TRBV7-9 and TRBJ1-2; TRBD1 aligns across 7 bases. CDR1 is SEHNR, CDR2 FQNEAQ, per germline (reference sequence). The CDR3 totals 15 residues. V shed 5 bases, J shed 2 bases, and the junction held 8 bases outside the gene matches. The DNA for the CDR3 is TGTGCCAGCAGCCCTTGGGACAGACTGAACTATGGCTACACCTTC. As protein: CASSPWDRLNYGYTF. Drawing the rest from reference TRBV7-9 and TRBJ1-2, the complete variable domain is DTGVSQNPRHKITKRGQNVTFRCDPISEHNRLYWYRQTLGQGPEFLTYFQNEAQLEKSRLLSDRFSAERPKGSFSTLEIQRTEQGDSAMYLCASSPWDRLNYGYTFGSGTRLTVV.